These T cell receptor beta chains were read from a single sample in a study of shared clonotypes between healthy human individuals. Using immunoSEQ multiplex PCR, the repertoire was profiled, and TCRdb retains in-frame clones only, with some absent. The profile shows about 2 million clones, approximately 94% of them singletons. Sequencing input: naive CD8+ T cells sorted from blood. The source is a man in his late teens or twenties in good health. Both conserved end residues are part of each CDR3. A D gene is named only where the DNA matches it firmly. Clone sizes are given selectively: once, few, many, or a class where the clone is expanded.

TGTGCCAGCAGTTACCTAGGGACAGACTACACCGGGGAGCTGTTTTTT	CASSYLGTDYTGELFF	TRBJ2-2	TRBD1	TRBV6-5	-
TGTGCCAGCTCACCCGGGACTAGCGGTGAGCAGTTCTTC	CASSPGTSGEQFF	TRBJ2-1	TRBD2	TRBV18	-
TGTGCCAGCAGTCAGGGACCGCCTCCCTACGAGCAGTACTTC	CASSQGPPPYEQYF	TRBJ2-7	-	TRBV27	once
TGTGCCAGCAGCTTAGATAGGGGGATTTTTGGGCCCGGCTACAATGAGCAGTTCTTC	CASSLDRGIFGPGYNEQFF	TRBJ2-1	-	TRBV11-2	-
TGTGCCAGCAGCGACGACAGGGTGGGCGAGCAGTACTTC	CASSDDRVGEQYF	TRBJ2-7	TRBD1	TRBV11-2	-
TGTGCCAGTAGTATTTGGGGATCTGGCACAGATACGCAGTATTTT	CASSIWGSGTDTQYF	TRBJ2-3	-	TRBV19	-
TGTGCCAGCAGTATCTTCGGGGGGACCTACGAGCAGTACTTC	CASSIFGGTYEQYF	TRBJ2-7	TRBD2	TRBV27	-
TGTGCCAGCAGTTTGGGAGGGGTCACAGATACGCAGTATTTT	CASSLGGVTDTQYF	TRBJ2-3	TRBD2	TRBV27	-
TGTGCCAGCAGCGTGGGACAGGGGTTGAGTGGGCAGACCCAGTACTTC	CASSVGQGLSGQTQYF	TRBJ2-5	TRBD1	TRBV13	-
TGTGCCAGCGTCATTACCGCTGACAGGGGGCCAAAAAACTATGGCTACACCTTC	CASVITADRGPKNYGYTF	TRBJ1-2	-	TRBV21-1	-
TGTGCCAGTAGTATAGTTGGCACAGATACGCAGTATTTT	CASSIVGTDTQYF	TRBJ2-3	-	TRBV19	-
TGTGCCAGCAGCCACAGAGAAGGGTTCACTGAAGCTTTCTTT	CASSHREGFTEAFF	TRBJ1-1	-	TRBV6-5	-
TGTGCCAGCAGCCTGGGACAGGGGGCTGACACCATATATTTT	CASSLGQGADTIYF	TRBJ1-3	TRBD1	TRBV7-9	-
TGTGCCAGCAGCTTAGCGCCGACAGATACGCAGTATTTT	CASSLAPTDTQYF	TRBJ2-3	-	TRBV7-8	-
TGTGCCAGCAGTTCGAACAGGGGGCCAGAGACCCAGTACTTC	CASSSNRGPETQYF	TRBJ2-5	TRBD1	TRBV6-5	-
TGTGCCAGCAGCTTTTCCGGGACAGGGCGTTGGGCTTTCTTT	CASSFSGTGRWAFF	TRBJ1-1	TRBD1	TRBV7-2	-
TGTGCCAGTAGTTTAAAGGGACCGGGACTAAGCTCCTACGAGCAGTACTTC	CASSLKGPGLSSYEQYF	TRBJ2-7	TRBD2	TRBV27	-
TGTGCCTGGGACAGGACTATGAACACTGAAGCTTTCTTT	CAWDRTMNTEAFF	TRBJ1-1	-	TRBV30	few
TGTGCCAGCAGTTTGGGGGCCTACGAGCAGTACTTC	CASSLGAYEQYF	TRBJ2-7	-	TRBV11-2	-
TGTGCCAGCAGTGAAAGCCGAGGGAGGGCCAATGAGCAGTTCTTC	CASSESRGRANEQFF	TRBJ2-1	TRBD2	TRBV6-1	-
TGTGCCAGCAGTCCCCCCCGGGCCAGGGGCTACGAGCAGTACTTC	CASSPPRARGYEQYF	TRBJ2-7	-	TRBV7-9	-
TGTGCCAGCAGTGAAGGCGGGGAGGGGGAGACCCAGTACTTC	CASSEGGEGETQYF	TRBJ2-5	TRBD2	TRBV6-1	-
TGTGCCAGCTCCCGGGGACTCCCCTCAGATACGCAGTATTTT	CASSRGLPSDTQYF	TRBJ2-3	-	TRBV11-3	-
TGTGCCAGCAGCCCTCGGGAGGGGGCGGAAAATGAAAAACTGTTTTTT	CASSPREGAENEKLFF	TRBJ1-4	TRBD1	TRBV28	-
TGCGCCAGCAGCCAAGGGGATGTAGCGGGAGGTCCTTCCTACGAGCAGTACTTC	CASSQGDVAGGPSYEQYF	TRBJ2-7	TRBD2	TRBV4-3	-
TGTGCCAGCAGCTTTAGCGGGGGGGCAGCCAAAAACATTCAGTACTTC	CASSFSGGAAKNIQYF	TRBJ2-4	TRBD2	TRBV13	-
TGTGCCAGCAGTCTGGACAAAACCTACGAGCAGTACTTC	CASSLDKTYEQYF	TRBJ2-7	-	TRBV2	-